The rows below give T cell receptor beta chains drawn from one sample of a study of T cells after yellow fever vaccination. MiXCR was run by TCRdb on the 5' RACE reads, yielding one entry per CDR3 protein. Counted here are some 350,000 distinct CDR3 sequences, 3% to 4.5% occurring once; the ten biggest clones make up 24%. The source material was PBMCs, sampled 5 days after the yellow fever booster vaccination. The origin of the receptors is a man younger than 30 who received the YFV17D yellow fever vaccine. CDR3s include the opening cysteine and the closing phenylalanine or tryptophan. The order of the fields is clone size, D gene, J gene, V gene, CDR3 DNA, CDR3 protein. The D gene is left open where the match is weak. Some rows have no size entry. The others give once, few or many, or a class for an expanded clone.

>NA|NA|TRBJ1-1|TRBV7-9
TGTGCCAGCAGCTTTGGGGGGGCGGCTTTCTTT
CASSFGGAAFF
>NA|NA|TRBJ2-1|TRBV5-1
TGCGCCAGCAGGGAACAGGGAGGTTACAATGAGCAGTTCTTC
CASREQGGYNEQFF
>few|NA|TRBJ1-5|TRBV20-1
TGCAGTGCTACACGACGCTCCCATAGCAATCAGCCCCAGCATTTT
CSATRRSHSNQPQHF
>many|NA|TRBJ2-3|TRBV4-3
TGCGCCAGCAGCCAAGGGAGACAGGCTTTTGCAGATACGCAGTATTTT
CASSQGRQAFADTQYF
>many|TRBD2|TRBJ2-1|TRBV5-1
TGCGCCAGCAGCTTGGCCGGCGGGGGGCAGCATGAGCAGTTCTTC
CASSLAGGGQHEQFF
>many|TRBD1|TRBJ2-5|TRBV12-3/TRBV12-4
TGTGCCAGCAGCCCGACAGGGAAACAAGAGACCCAGTACTTC
CASSPTGKQETQYF
>few|NA|TRBJ2-3|TRBV3-1
TGTGCCAGCAGCCAAGAGCCACAGGGCCCGCAGTATTTT
CASSQEPQGPQYF
>few|NA|TRBJ1-1|TRBV6-5
TGTGCCAGCAGTTACTCGGGGTTAGTGAGCACTGAAGCTTTCTTT
CASSYSGLVSTEAFF
>NA|NA|TRBJ2-5|TRBV12-3/TRBV12-4
TGTGCCAGCAGTCATACAGGGACAACAGAGACCCAGTACTTC
CASSHTGTTETQYF
>many|NA|TRBJ1-1|TRBV4-3
TGCGCCAGCAGCCCGGTGGGCGTCCCGAACACTGAAGCTTTCTTT
CASSPVGVPNTEAFF
>NA|NA|TRBJ1-2|TRBV7-2
TGTGCCAGCAGGTCCAGAGGAGGCTACACCTTC
CASRSRGGYTF
>NA|NA|TRBJ2-7|TRBV7-2
TGTGCCAGCAGGGGTCTCTACGAGCAGTACTTC
CASRGLYEQYF
>many|TRBD1|TRBJ1-1|TRBV9
TGTGCCAGCAGCGTGGAGACAGGGTCTACTGAAGCTTTCTTT
CASSVETGSTEAFF
>many|NA|TRBJ1-3|TRBV7-2
TGTGCCAGCAGGCCACAGGGCTCTGGAAACACCATATATTTT
CASRPQGSGNTIYF
>NA|TRBD2|TRBJ2-1|TRBV5-1
TGCGCCAGCAGCTTGGGCAACACGGGGGGGAATGAGCAGTTCTTC
CASSLGNTGGNEQFF
>many|NA|TRBJ1-5|TRBV7-2
TGTGCCAGCAGCTCTATAGGGCAGAGATATAGCAATCAGCCCCAGCATTTT
CASSSIGQRYSNQPQHF
>NA|TRBD2|TRBJ2-5|TRBV7-2
TGTGCCACTGCGACCGGGACTAGCGTACAAGAGACCCAGTACTTC
CATATGTSVQETQYF
>NA|NA|TRBJ2-3|TRBV7-2
TGTGCCAGCAGCTCGACACCTTATACGCAGTATTTT
CASSSTPYTQYF
>few|NA|TRBJ1-6|TRBV20-1
TGCAGTGCCCTATCGGGGGCAGGGTTGGGCTCACCCCTCCACTTT
CSALSGAGLGSPLHF
>many|TRBD2|TRBJ2-4|TRBV11-2
TGTGCCAGCAGCTATCTAGCGGGGGGGCTGGCCAAAAACATTCAGTACTTC
CASSYLAGGLAKNIQYF
>NA|NA|TRBJ2-1|TRBV5-1
TGCGCCAGCAGCTTAGGGACCGCAAGCTACAATGAGCAGTTCTTC
CASSLGTASYNEQFF
>many|NA|TRBJ2-2|TRBV7-2
TGTGCCAGCAGCTTGTCGGGCGGGACCGGGGAGCTGTTTTTT
CASSLSGGTGELFF
>NA|NA|TRBJ1-1|TRBV5-1
TGCGCCAGCAGCCCGGCCGGGTTTGTAACTGAAGCTTTCTTT
CASSPAGFVTEAFF
>NA|NA|TRBJ1-3|TRBV29-1
TGCAGCGCCTTGGACCCTAACTCTGGAAACACCATATATTTT
CSALDPNSGNTIYF
>few|TRBD1|TRBJ1-4|TRBV5-5
TGTGCCAGCAGCGGGACGACAGGGTGGAATGAAAAACTGTTTTTT
CASSGTTGWNEKLFF
>NA|TRBD1|TRBJ1-4|TRBV12-3/TRBV12-4
TGTGCCAGCAGGACGACAGGGGGAAACGAAAAACTGTTTTTT
CASRTTGGNEKLFF
>NA|NA|TRBJ1-1|TRBV7-9
TGTGCCAGCAGCCCAGGACTCGGGGCTTTCTTT
CASSPGLGAFF
>NA|TRBD2|TRBJ2-1|TRBV18
TGTGCCAGCGCAAAGGTGTTAGCGGGGGGACCCTACAATGAGCAGTTCTTC
CASAKVLAGGPYNEQFF
>few|NA|TRBJ2-7|TRBV20-1
TGCAGTGCGCAGGGGGGGAGGGAACACTACGAGCAGTACTTC
CSAQGGREHYEQYF
>few|NA|TRBJ1-2|TRBV18
TGTGCCAGCTCATCCTCGGTACCCAACTATGGCTACACCTTC
CASSSSVPNYGYTF
>NA|NA|TRBJ2-5|TRBV9
TGTGCCAGCAGCGTAGGAGGTTCGGGTCAAGAGACCCAGTACTTC
CASSVGGSGQETQYF
>few|NA|TRBJ2-5|TRBV7-2
TGTGCCAGCAGCTTAGAATTCCCCGGGGCAGTAGCATTGACCCAGTACTTC
CASSLEFPGAVALTQYF
>NA|NA|TRBJ2-3|TRBV5-1
TGCGCCAGCAGCCAAAACGACGGCACAGATACGCAGTATTTT
CASSQNDGTDTQYF
>NA|NA|TRBJ1-2|TRBV2
TGTGCCAGCAGTGGTACAGGAACCTACTATGGCTACACCTTC
CASSGTGTYYGYTF
>NA|TRBD1|TRBJ2-7|TRBV19
TGTGCCAGTAGCGCCGGGACAGGGAGGACTTTCGAGCAGTACTTC
CASSAGTGRTFEQYF
>few|TRBD1|TRBJ2-2|TRBV7-6
TGTGCCAGCAGCAAGACAGGGACCGGGGAGCTGTTTTTT
CASSKTGTGELFF
>many|NA|TRBJ1-5|TRBV10-3
TGTGCCATCAGTCAAATGGGCCGCTTAAATCAGCCCCAGCATTTT
CAISQMGRLNQPQHF